This TCR beta chain was recorded in a study of blood T cell repertoires in COVID-19. As originally analysed: Reference gene primer amplification gave estimated nucleated cell counts. The table came from immunoSEQ multiplex PCR; TCRdb's copy has only in-frame clones and leaves some out. That table furnishes V, J and clone size, whereas the DNA furnished D and trimming. The sample contains some 150,000 clones, 78% of which appear only once. The germline V gene has CDR1 MGHRA and CDR2 YSYEKL. The ends lost 4 bases at V and 2 bases at J; junction bases unmatched: 9. This CDR3 comprises 18 residues. The chain combines TRBV4-1 with TRBJ2-2, with 11 bases identical to TRBD2. The sequenced sample consisted of peripheral blood. The sequence was collected from a woman of 80 years or more with acute or convalescent COVID-19. CDR3 bases: TGCGCCAGCAGCCTATCCGCCCTAGCGGGAGGAAACACCGGGGAGCTGTTTTTT. Its protein is CASSLSALAGGNTGELFF.